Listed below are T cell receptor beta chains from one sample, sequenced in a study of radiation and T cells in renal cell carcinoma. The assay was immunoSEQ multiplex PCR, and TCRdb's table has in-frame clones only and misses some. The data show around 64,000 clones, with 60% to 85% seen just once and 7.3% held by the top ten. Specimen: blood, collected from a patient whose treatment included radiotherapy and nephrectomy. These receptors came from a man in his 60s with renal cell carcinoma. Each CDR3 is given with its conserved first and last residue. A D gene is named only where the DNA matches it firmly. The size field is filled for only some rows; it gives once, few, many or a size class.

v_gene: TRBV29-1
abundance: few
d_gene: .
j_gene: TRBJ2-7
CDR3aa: CSVAEAGSEQYF
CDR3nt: TGCAGCGTTGCGGAGGCAGGTAGTGAGCAGTACTTC

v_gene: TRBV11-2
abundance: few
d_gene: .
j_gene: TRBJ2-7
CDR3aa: CASSLAADGYLYEQYF
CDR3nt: TGTGCCAGCAGCTTAGCGGCCGATGGGTACCTCTACGAGCAGTACTTC

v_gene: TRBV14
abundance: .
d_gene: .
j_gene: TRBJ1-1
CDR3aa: CASSQEKGAEAFF
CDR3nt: TGTGCCAGCAGCCAAGAGAAAGGGGCTGAAGCTTTCTTT

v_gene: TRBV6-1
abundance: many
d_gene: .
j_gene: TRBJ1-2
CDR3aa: CASSENRAARVYGYTF
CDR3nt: TGTGCCAGCAGTGAAAATCGGGCCGCGAGGGTATATGGCTACACCTTC

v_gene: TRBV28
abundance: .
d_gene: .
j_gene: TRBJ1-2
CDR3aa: CATNGRDGYTF
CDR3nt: TGTGCCACCAACGGACGCGATGGCTACACCTTC

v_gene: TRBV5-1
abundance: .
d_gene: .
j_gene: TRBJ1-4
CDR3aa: CASSLAGRPTNEKLFF
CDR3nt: TGCGCCAGCAGCTTGGCCGGCAGACCAACTAATGAAAAACTGTTTTTT

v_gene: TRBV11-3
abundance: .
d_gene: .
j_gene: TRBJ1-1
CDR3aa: CASSSRAGASTEAFF
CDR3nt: TGTGCCAGCAGCTCTAGAGCAGGGGCAAGCACTGAAGCTTTCTTT

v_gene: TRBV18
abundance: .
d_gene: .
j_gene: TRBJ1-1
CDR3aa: CASSPLPRGDTEAFF
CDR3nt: TGTGCCAGCTCACCACTTCCGCGTGGGGACACTGAAGCTTTCTTT

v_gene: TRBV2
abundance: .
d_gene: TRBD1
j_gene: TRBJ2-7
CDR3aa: CASSEDRQGYEQYF
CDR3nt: TGTGCCAGCAGTGAAGATCGACAGGGTTACGAGCAGTACTTC

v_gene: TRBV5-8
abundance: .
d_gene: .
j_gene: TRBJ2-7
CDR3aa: CASSQAGEVGHEQYF
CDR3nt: TGTGCCAGCAGCCAGGCAGGGGAGGTAGGCCACGAGCAGTACTTC

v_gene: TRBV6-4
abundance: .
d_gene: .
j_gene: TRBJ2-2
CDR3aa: CASSDTDRTGELFF
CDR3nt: TGTGCCAGCAGTGACACCGACAGGACCGGGGAGCTGTTTTTT

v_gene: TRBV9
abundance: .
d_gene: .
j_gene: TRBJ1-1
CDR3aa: CASSVGKDHEAFF
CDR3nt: TGTGCCAGCAGCGTAGGGAAGGACCATGAAGCTTTCTTT

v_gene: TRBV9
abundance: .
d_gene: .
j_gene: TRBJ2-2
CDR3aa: CASSVGASVNTGELFF
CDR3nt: TGTGCCAGCAGCGTAGGGGCTAGCGTGAACACCGGGGAGCTGTTTTTT

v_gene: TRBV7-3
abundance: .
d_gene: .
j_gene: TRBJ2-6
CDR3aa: CASSPRTGAGANVLTF
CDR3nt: TGTGCCAGCAGCCCAAGAACAGGAGCCGGGGCCAACGTCCTGACTTTC

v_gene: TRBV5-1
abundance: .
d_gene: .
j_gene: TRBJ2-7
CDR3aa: CASSLGDMASYEQYF
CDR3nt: TGCGCCAGCAGCTTGGGAGACATGGCCTCCTACGAGCAGTACTTC

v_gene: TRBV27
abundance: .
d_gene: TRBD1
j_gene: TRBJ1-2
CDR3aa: CASSLDRADYGYTF
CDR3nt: TGTGCCAGCAGTTTAGACAGGGCGGACTATGGCTACACCTTC

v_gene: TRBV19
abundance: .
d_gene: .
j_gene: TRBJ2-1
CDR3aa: CASSIFGGLANEQFF
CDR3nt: TGTGCCAGTAGTATCTTCGGGGGGCTGGCCAATGAGCAGTTCTTC

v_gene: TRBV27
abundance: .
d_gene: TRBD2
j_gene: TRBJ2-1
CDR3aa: CASSFKGREHLSKQFF
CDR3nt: TGTGCCAGCAGTTTTAAGGGGCGGGAGCACCTAAGTAAGCAGTTCTTC

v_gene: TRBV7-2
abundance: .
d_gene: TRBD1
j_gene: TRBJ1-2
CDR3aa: CASSIATGNFGYGYTF
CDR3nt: TGTGCCAGCAGCATAGCGACAGGGAATTTCGGCTATGGCTACACCTTC

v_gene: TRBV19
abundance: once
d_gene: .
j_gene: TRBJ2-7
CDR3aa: CASSIRQRSYEQYF
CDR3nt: TGTGCCAGTAGTATAAGACAGAGATCCTACGAGCAGTACTTC

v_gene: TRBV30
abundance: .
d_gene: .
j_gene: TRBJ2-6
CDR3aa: CAWSRGRTRSGANVLTF
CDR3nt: TGTGCCTGGAGTAGGGGCAGGACCCGCTCTGGGGCCAACGTCCTGACTTTC

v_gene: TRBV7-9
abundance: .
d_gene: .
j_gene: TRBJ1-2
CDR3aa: CASSLDQGRGGYTF
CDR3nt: TGTGCCAGCAGCTTAGACCAGGGAAGGGGTGGCTACACCTTC

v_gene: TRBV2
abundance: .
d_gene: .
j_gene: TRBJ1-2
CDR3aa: CASSPRQARYGYTF
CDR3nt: TGTGCCAGCAGTCCCCGCCAGGCCCGGTATGGCTACACCTTC

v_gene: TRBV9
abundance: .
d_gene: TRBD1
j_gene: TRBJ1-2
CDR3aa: CASSGQGADGYTF
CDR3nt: TGTGCCAGCAGCGGGCAGGGGGCGGATGGCTACACCTTC

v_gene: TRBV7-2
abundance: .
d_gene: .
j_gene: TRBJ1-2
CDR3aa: CASSPAFNYGYTF
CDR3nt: TGTGCCAGCAGCCCAGCTTTCAACTATGGCTACACCTTC

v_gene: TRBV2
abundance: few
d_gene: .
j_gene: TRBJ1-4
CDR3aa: CASSESAQKLFF
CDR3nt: TGTGCCAGCAGTGAATCGGCGCAAAAACTGTTTTTT

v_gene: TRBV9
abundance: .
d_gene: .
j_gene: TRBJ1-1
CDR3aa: CASSPHTQNTEAFF
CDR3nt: TGTGCCAGCAGCCCTCACACCCAGAACACTGAAGCTTTCTTT

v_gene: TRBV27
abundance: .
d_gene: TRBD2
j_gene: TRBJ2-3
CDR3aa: CASSLSIAGGGTDTQYF
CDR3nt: TGTGCCAGCAGTTTATCGATAGCGGGGGGGGGCACAGATACGCAGTATTTT

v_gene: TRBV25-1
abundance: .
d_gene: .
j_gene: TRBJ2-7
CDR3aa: CASSEYGGYEQYF
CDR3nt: TGTGCCAGCAGTGAATATGGTGGATACGAGCAGTACTTC

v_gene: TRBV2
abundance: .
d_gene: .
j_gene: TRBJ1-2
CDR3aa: CASSFDSEGYTF
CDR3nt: TGTGCCAGCAGTTTCGACAGTGAGGGCTACACCTTC

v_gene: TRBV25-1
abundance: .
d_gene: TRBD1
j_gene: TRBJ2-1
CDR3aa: CASSESPDRGPSYNEQFF
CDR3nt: TGTGCCAGCAGTGAAAGCCCGGACAGGGGGCCCTCCTACAATGAGCAGTTCTTC

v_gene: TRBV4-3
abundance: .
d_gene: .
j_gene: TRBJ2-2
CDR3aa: CASSQLLGVISGELFF
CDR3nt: TGCGCCAGCAGCCAGTTGCTGGGGGTAATTTCCGGGGAGCTGTTTTTT

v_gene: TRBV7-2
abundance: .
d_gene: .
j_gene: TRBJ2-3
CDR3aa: CASSPPGFGYSTYTQYF
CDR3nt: TGTGCCAGCAGCCCTCCAGGGTTTGGATACTCCACGTATACGCAGTATTTT

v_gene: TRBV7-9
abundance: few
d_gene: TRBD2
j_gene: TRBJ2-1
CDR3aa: CASSLSLAGYNEQFF
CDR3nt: TGTGCCAGCAGCTTATCACTAGCGGGCTACAATGAGCAGTTCTTC